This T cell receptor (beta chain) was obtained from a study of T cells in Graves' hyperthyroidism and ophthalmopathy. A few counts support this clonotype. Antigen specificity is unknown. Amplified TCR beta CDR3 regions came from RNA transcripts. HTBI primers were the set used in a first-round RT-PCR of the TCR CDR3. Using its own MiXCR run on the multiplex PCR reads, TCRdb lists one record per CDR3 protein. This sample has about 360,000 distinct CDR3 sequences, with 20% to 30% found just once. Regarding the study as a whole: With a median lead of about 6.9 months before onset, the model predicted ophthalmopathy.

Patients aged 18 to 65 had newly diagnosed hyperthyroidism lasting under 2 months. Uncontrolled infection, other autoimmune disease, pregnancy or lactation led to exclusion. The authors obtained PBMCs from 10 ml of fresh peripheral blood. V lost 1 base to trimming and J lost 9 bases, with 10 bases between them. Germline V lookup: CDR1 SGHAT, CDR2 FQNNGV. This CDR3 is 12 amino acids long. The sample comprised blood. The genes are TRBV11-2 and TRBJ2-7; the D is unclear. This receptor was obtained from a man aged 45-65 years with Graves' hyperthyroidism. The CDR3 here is CASSLVQDSQYF. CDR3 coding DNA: TGTGCCAGCAGCTTAGTCCAGGATTCGCAGTACTTC.